These 14 T cell receptor beta chains share one sample of origin, sequenced in a study of monozygotic twins with inflammatory bowel disease. TCRdb re-called the 5' RACE reads; every CDR3 protein appears as one record, without DNA. The repertoire table contains about 160,000 distinct CDR3 sequences. The sequencing input was blood. The receptor source for this set is a human donor with ulcerative colitis or Crohn's disease, or a healthy co-twin of an affected twin (not recorded which).

The V gene is TRBV29-1, the J gene TRBJ2-1. This CDR3 has 11 residues. Germline V lookup: CDR1 SQVTM, CDR2 ANQGSEA. The CDR3 protein is CSVRDYNEQFF.

The chain uses TRBV18 and TRBJ2-3; TCRdb proposes TRBD1, but this gene call is untestable without DNA. The CDR3 contains 17 residues. Per the germline V gene, CDR1 is KGHSH and CDR2 is LQKENI. The CDR3 spells CASSKNGATSGTDTQYF.

This chain links TRBV4-3 with TRBJ1-4; without DNA, the TCRdb call of TRBD1 cannot be checked. CDR1 is LGHNA and CDR2 is YSLEER in the germline V gene. CDR3 size: 16 residues. CDR3: CASSQEGGATNEKLFF.

The V call is TRBV11-3, the J call TRBJ2-7; the D call from TCRdb, TRBD1, cannot be confirmed without DNA. The CDR3 loop spans 13 amino acids. Germline CDR1 is SGHNT and CDR2 is YENEEA. The CDR3 is CASSLTGSDEQYF. Variable domain in full (rest from reference TRBV11-3 and TRBJ2-7): EAGVVQSPRYKIIEKKQPVAFWCNPISGHNTLYWYLQNLGQGPELLIRYENEEAVDDSQLPKDRFSAERLKGVDSTLKIQPAELGDSAVYLCASSLTGSDEQYFGPGTRLTVT.

The chain links TRBV6-2 or TRBV6-3 to TRBJ2-5; there is no DNA to check the TCRdb D call of TRBD1. The CDR3 contains 19 residues. Looked up from germline, CDR1 is MNHEY and CDR2 is SVGEGT. CDR3 residues: CASNDRDRLSNMRPETQYF.

The V call is TRBV5-1, the J call TRBJ1-3. The CDR3 extends over 12 amino acids. The germline V gene encodes CDR1 SGHRS and CDR2 YFSETQ. The CDR3 loop reads CASSLGENTIYF.

The chain links TRBV5-6 to TRBJ2-7; without DNA, the TCRdb call of TRBD2 cannot be checked. The CDR3 is 15 residues long. The germline CDR1 and CDR2 sequences are SGHDT and YYEEEE. The CDR3 region is CASSLLPSRGNEQYF.

This sequence joins TRBV20-1 and TRBJ2-1; TCRdb's D gene call, TRBD2, goes unchecked for lack of DNA. The CDR3 is 18 amino acids. Germline CDR1 DFQATT, CDR2 SNEGSKA (reference sequence). The CDR3 reads CSARDPTSERSSYNEQFF.

V usage is TRBV15 and J usage is TRBJ1-3. Germline V lookup: CDR1 LNHNV, CDR2 YYDKDF (reference sequence). This CDR3 is 16 amino acids long. CDR3 sequence: CATSLGGGLAGNTIYF.

V and J are TRBV5-1 and TRBJ2-1; as DNA is missing, the TRBD1 call by TCRdb cannot be tested. CDR1 is SGHRS, CDR2 YFSETQ, per germline. The CDR3 is 17 amino acids. CDR3 protein: CASSLRPGGTGSNEQFF.

This chain uses TRBV5-1 with TRBJ1-1; TCRdb proposes TRBD1, but this gene call is untestable without DNA. This CDR3 spans 15 amino acids. CDR1 is SGHRS and CDR2 is YFSETQ in the germline V gene. The CDR3 sequence is CASSLLGGRRTEAFF.

The genes are TRBV28 and TRBJ1-4; TCRdb's assignment of TRBD1 cannot be checked, as there is no DNA. Germline loops: CDR1 MDHEN, CDR2 SYDVKM. The CDR3 is 17 amino acids. CDR3 residues: CASSVLDRFATNEKLFF.

The V gene is TRBV5-6, the J gene TRBJ2-5; TCRdb proposes TRBD2, but this gene call is untestable without DNA. This CDR3 is 14 amino acids long. The V gene's germline CDR1 is SGHDT and CDR2 YYEEEE. This chain's CDR3 is CASSLGTVQETQYF.

This sequence joins TRBV5-1 and TRBJ2-7; TCRdb selects TRBD1, and the lack of DNA leaves this call unchecked. Germline V gene lookup returns CDR1 SGHRS and CDR2 YFSETQ. This CDR3 comprises 12 residues. The chain's CDR3 is CASSFSGSEQYF.